The rows below give T cell receptor beta chains drawn from one sample of a study of cytomegalovirus exposure and HLA in healthy donors. Sequenced by immunoSEQ multiplex PCR; TCRdb stores in-frame clones only, minus some. The table has approximately 180,000 clones, roughly 86% seen once; the top ten hold around 4.8%. The sample taken for sequencing was PBMCs. The receptor set was obtained from a girl aged 10 to 17 in good health and CMV-seropositive. CDR3s include the opening cysteine and the closing phenylalanine or tryptophan. The order of the fields is D gene, clone size, J gene, V gene, CDR3 DNA, CDR3 protein. D genes are given only for firm matches. Part of the rows lack a size; the others show once, few, many or a class for expanded clones.

d_gene: TRBD1; abundance: once; j_gene: TRBJ2-7; v_gene: TRBV5-1; CDR3nt: TGCGCCAGCAGCCCCATACAGGGGGCACGCGACGAGCAGTACTTC; CDR3aa: CASSPIQGARDEQYF
d_gene: TRBD2; abundance: -; j_gene: TRBJ2-1; v_gene: TRBV27; CDR3nt: TGTGCCAGCAGATTCGGGGAGGGTGCCGACAAGCAGTTCTTC; CDR3aa: CASRFGEGADKQFF
d_gene: TRBD1; abundance: -; j_gene: TRBJ1-2; v_gene: TRBV2; CDR3nt: TGTGCCAGCAGTGAAGGAGCAGGGGGCTATTATGGCTACACCTTC; CDR3aa: CASSEGAGGYYGYTF
d_gene: -; abundance: -; j_gene: TRBJ2-1; v_gene: TRBV27; CDR3nt: TGTGCCAGCAGTTTAATCGCGATCTCCTCCTACAATGAGCAGTTCTTC; CDR3aa: CASSLIAISSYNEQFF
d_gene: TRBD2; abundance: -; j_gene: TRBJ2-1; v_gene: TRBV27; CDR3nt: TGTGCCAGCTTCGGACTAGCGGGGGGCCTCGACAATGAGCAGTTCTTC; CDR3aa: CASFGLAGGLDNEQFF
d_gene: TRBD2; abundance: -; j_gene: TRBJ2-1; v_gene: TRBV7-9; CDR3nt: TGTGCCAGCAGCTTGGGACTAGCGGGGGGCTACCTGAATGAGCAGTTCTTC; CDR3aa: CASSLGLAGGYLNEQFF
d_gene: TRBD1; abundance: -; j_gene: TRBJ1-2; v_gene: TRBV2; CDR3nt: TGTGCCAGTCTCCGGGACAGCGTTAACTATGGCTACACCTTC; CDR3aa: CASLRDSVNYGYTF
d_gene: -; abundance: -; j_gene: TRBJ2-5; v_gene: TRBV5-4; CDR3nt: TGTGCCAGCAGCTTGATGTCCCGGGCCCAGTACTTC; CDR3aa: CASSLMSRAQYF
d_gene: TRBD1; abundance: -; j_gene: TRBJ1-2; v_gene: TRBV14; CDR3nt: TGTGCCAGCAGCGGCCGCCCAAACCGTCCGGGACAGGGTTCCTATGGCTACACCTTC; CDR3aa: CASSGRPNRPGQGSYGYTF
d_gene: TRBD1; abundance: -; j_gene: TRBJ1-1; v_gene: TRBV7-9; CDR3nt: TGTGCCAGCAGCCCGCCGGACAGGCTGAACACTGAAGCTTTCTTT; CDR3aa: CASSPPDRLNTEAFF
d_gene: TRBD1; abundance: once; j_gene: TRBJ1-5; v_gene: TRBV5-3; CDR3nt: TGTGCCAGAAGCTTACCGGGACAGGGGCTCAGAGGCAATCAGCCCCAGCATTTT; CDR3aa: CARSLPGQGLRGNQPQHF
d_gene: -; abundance: -; j_gene: TRBJ2-1; v_gene: TRBV14; CDR3nt: TGTGCCAGCAGCCTTACACAGGGTGCTGAGCAGTTCTTC; CDR3aa: CASSLTQGAEQFF
d_gene: TRBD2; abundance: few; j_gene: TRBJ2-1; v_gene: TRBV30; CDR3nt: TGTGCCTGGACGGGATGGGGTCTAGCGGGGGTTAGCTCCTACAATGAGCAGTTCTTC; CDR3aa: CAWTGWGLAGVSSYNEQFF
d_gene: -; abundance: -; j_gene: TRBJ1-2; v_gene: TRBV12-5; CDR3nt: TGTGCTAGTGGTTTGGTAGAGCGGTTTTACTATGGCTACACCTTC; CDR3aa: CASGLVERFYYGYTF
d_gene: -; abundance: -; j_gene: TRBJ1-1; v_gene: TRBV5-1; CDR3nt: TGCGCCAGCAGCCTCGGTGGGCAGATTGAAGCTTTCTTT; CDR3aa: CASSLGGQIEAFF
d_gene: -; abundance: -; j_gene: TRBJ1-1; v_gene: TRBV7-2; CDR3nt: TGTGCCAGCAGCCTCCAACGCGGGAACACTGAAGCTTTCTTT; CDR3aa: CASSLQRGNTEAFF
d_gene: TRBD1; abundance: -; j_gene: TRBJ1-1; v_gene: TRBV7-3; CDR3nt: TGTGCCAGCAGCTTAATCGCGGGACAGGGGGCTGAAGCTTTCTTT; CDR3aa: CASSLIAGQGAEAFF
d_gene: TRBD2; abundance: -; j_gene: TRBJ2-1; v_gene: TRBV19; CDR3nt: TGTGCCAGTAGTATCGGGACTAGCGGGGGGTATAATGAGCAGTTCTTC; CDR3aa: CASSIGTSGGYNEQFF
d_gene: -; abundance: -; j_gene: TRBJ2-6; v_gene: TRBV7-8; CDR3nt: TGTGCCCGCGTAACCCGACAGGCTGGGGCCAACGTCCTGACTTTC; CDR3aa: CARVTRQAGANVLTF
d_gene: -; abundance: once; j_gene: TRBJ2-3; v_gene: TRBV29-1; CDR3nt: TGCAGCGGGGGGGGAGGGGGAGGCACAGATACGCAGTATTTT; CDR3aa: CSGGGGGGTDTQYF
d_gene: TRBD2; abundance: -; j_gene: TRBJ2-1; v_gene: TRBV2; CDR3nt: TGTGCCACCAATCTACCTAGCGCGGGGGGATACAATGAGCAGTTCTTC; CDR3aa: CATNLPSAGGYNEQFF
d_gene: TRBD2; abundance: -; j_gene: TRBJ2-5; v_gene: TRBV6-6; CDR3nt: TGTGCCAGCAATCTTCATATAGCGGGGGCCCAAGAGACCCAGTACTTC; CDR3aa: CASNLHIAGAQETQYF
d_gene: -; abundance: -; j_gene: TRBJ1-2; v_gene: TRBV13; CDR3nt: TGTGCCAGCAGCTTAGGCAGGGCAGCTAACTATGGCTACACCTTC; CDR3aa: CASSLGRAANYGYTF
d_gene: TRBD2; abundance: -; j_gene: TRBJ2-3; v_gene: TRBV4-1; CDR3nt: TGCGCCAGCAGCCAAGATCATCCGTGGCGGGGGGGCACAGATACGCAGTATTTT; CDR3aa: CASSQDHPWRGGTDTQYF
d_gene: -; abundance: -; j_gene: TRBJ1-3; v_gene: TRBV4-1; CDR3nt: TGCGCCAGCAGCCAAGATTATGAGGGACTTGGAAACACCATATATTTT; CDR3aa: CASSQDYEGLGNTIYF
d_gene: TRBD2; abundance: -; j_gene: TRBJ2-7; v_gene: TRBV7-9; CDR3nt: TGTGCCAGCAGTCTAGCGGGGGGTTCCTACGAGCAGTACTTC; CDR3aa: CASSLAGGSYEQYF
d_gene: TRBD1; abundance: -; j_gene: TRBJ2-1; v_gene: TRBV15; CDR3nt: TGTGCCACCAGCAGAGATCAGAAGGGGGCTAGGCAGTTCTTC; CDR3aa: CATSRDQKGARQFF
d_gene: TRBD2; abundance: -; j_gene: TRBJ2-5; v_gene: TRBV11-2; CDR3nt: TGTGCCAGCAGCCCACACCCGGGACTAGCGGGGGGGGTGAGAGAGACCCAGTACTTC; CDR3aa: CASSPHPGLAGGVRETQYF
d_gene: -; abundance: -; j_gene: TRBJ2-5; v_gene: TRBV2; CDR3nt: TGTGCCAGCGTCCAGAAGGTGGTGGGGCCGGAGACCCAGTACTTC; CDR3aa: CASVQKVVGPETQYF